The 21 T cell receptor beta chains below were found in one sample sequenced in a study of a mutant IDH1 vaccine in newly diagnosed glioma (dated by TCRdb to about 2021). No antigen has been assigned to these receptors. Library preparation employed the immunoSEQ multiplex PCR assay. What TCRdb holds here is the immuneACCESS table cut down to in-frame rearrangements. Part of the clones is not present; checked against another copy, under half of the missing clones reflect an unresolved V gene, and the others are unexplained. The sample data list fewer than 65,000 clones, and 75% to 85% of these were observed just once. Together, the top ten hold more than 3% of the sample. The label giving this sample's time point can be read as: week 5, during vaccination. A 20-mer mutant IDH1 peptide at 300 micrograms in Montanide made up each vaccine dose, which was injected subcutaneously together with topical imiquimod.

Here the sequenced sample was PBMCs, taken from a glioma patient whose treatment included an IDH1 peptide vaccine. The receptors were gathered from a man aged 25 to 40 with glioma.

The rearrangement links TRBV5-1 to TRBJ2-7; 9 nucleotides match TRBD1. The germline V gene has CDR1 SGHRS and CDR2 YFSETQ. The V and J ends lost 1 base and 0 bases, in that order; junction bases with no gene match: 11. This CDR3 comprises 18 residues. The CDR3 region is CASSLRSGQGLGSYEQYF. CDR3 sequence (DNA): TGCGCCAGCAGCTTGCGCTCTGGACAGGGGCTCGGCTCCTACGAGCAGTACTTC.

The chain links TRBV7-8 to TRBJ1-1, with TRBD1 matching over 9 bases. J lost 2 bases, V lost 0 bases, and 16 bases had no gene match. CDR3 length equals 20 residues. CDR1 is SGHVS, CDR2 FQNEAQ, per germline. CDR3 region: CASSLAEEGQGLDLNTEAFF. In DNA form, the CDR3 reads TGTGCCAGCAGCTTAGCAGAAGAGGGACAGGGTCTGGACCTAAACACTGAAGCTTTCTTT.

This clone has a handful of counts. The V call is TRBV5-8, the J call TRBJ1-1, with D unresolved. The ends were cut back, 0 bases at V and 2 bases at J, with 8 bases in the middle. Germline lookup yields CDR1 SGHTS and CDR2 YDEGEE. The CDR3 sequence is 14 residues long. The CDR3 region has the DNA TGTGCCAGCAGCTTGGTTCCTCAAAACACTGAAGCTTTCTTT. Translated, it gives CASSLVPQNTEAFF.

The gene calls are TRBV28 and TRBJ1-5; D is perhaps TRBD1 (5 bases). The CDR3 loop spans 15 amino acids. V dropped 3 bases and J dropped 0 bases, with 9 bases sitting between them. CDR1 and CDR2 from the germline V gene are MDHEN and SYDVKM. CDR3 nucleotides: TGTGCCAGCAGTTTCGGACACCCTAGCAATCAGCCCCAGCATTTT. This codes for CASSFGHPSNQPQHF.

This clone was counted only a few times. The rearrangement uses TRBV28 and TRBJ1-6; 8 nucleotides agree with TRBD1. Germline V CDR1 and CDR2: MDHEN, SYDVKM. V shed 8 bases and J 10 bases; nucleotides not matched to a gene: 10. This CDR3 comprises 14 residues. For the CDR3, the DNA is TGTGCCAGCCTGAACAGGGGGATCGAATCACCCCTCCACTTT. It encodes CASLNRGIESPLHF.

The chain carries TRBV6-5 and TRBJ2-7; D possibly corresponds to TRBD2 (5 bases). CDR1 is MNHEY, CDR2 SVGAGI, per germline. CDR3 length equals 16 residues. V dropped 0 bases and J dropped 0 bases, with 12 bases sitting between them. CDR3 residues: CASSYSRTGNSYEQYF. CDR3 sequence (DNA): TGTGCCAGCAGTTACTCCAGGACTGGAAACTCCTACGAGCAGTACTTC.

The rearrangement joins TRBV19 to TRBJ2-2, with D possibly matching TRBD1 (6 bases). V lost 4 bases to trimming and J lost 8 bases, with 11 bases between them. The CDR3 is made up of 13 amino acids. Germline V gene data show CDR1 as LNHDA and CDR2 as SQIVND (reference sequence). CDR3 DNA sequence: TGTGCCAGTAGTACTCACAGGGATGGGGAGCTGTTTTTT. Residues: CASSTHRDGELFF.

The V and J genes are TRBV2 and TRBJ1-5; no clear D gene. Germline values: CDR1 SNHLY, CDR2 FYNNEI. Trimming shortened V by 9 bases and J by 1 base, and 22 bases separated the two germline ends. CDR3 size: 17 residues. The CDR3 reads CASNSGVEMESNQPQHF. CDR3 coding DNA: TGTGCCAGTAATAGTGGGGTCGAAATGGAGAGCAATCAGCCCCAGCATTTT.

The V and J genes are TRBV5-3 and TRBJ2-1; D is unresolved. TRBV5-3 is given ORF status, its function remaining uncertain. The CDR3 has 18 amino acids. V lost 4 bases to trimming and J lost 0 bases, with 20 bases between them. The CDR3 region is CARSQGAPPVLSYNEQFF. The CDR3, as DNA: TGTGCCAGAAGCCAAGGAGCCCCGCCGGTCCTCTCCTACAATGAGCAGTTCTTC.

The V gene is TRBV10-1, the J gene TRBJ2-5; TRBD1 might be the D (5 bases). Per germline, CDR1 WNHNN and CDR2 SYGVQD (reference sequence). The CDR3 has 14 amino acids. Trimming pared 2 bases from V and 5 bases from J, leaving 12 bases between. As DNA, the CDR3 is TGCGCCAGCAGTGAGCAGGGCTCTCCGGAGACCCAGTACTTC. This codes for CASSEQGSPETQYF.

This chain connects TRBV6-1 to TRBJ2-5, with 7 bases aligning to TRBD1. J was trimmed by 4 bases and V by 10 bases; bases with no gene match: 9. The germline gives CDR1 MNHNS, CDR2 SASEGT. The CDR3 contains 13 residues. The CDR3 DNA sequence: TGTGCCACCAAACAGGGGCCTCGAGAGACCCAGTACTTC. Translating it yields CATKQGPRETQYF.

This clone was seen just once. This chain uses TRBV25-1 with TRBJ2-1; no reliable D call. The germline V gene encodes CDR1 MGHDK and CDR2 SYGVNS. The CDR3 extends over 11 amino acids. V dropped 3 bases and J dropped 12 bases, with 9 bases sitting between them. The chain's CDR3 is CASSERFGQFF. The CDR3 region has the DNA TGTGCCAGCAGTGAGAGGTTCGGGCAGTTCTTC.

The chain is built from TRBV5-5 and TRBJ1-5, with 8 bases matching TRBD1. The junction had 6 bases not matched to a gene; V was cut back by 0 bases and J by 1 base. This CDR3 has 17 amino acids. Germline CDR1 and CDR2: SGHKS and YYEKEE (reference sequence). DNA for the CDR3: TGTGCCAGCAGCTTGGTGGCAGGGGGCGCGAGCAATCAGCCCCAGCATTTT. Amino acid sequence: CASSLVAGGASNQPQHF.

The CDR3 region has the DNA TGTGCCAGTAGTACGGGACGGAGCAATCAGCCCCAGCATTTT. Protein product: CASSTGRSNQPQHF. The chain is built from TRBV19 and TRBJ1-5; TRBD1 might be the D (5 bases). CDR3 length: 14 residues. CDR1 LNHDA and CDR2 SQIVND come from the germline V gene (reference sequence). Trimming cost V 4 bases and J 1 base, with 8 bases left between them. Drawing the rest from reference TRBV19 and TRBJ1-5, the complete variable domain is DGGITQSPKYLFRKEGQNVTLSCEQNLNHDAMYWYRQDPGQGLRLIYYSQIVNDFQKGDIAEGYSVSREKKESFPLTVTSAQKNPTAFYLCASSTGRSNQPQHFGDGTRLSIL.

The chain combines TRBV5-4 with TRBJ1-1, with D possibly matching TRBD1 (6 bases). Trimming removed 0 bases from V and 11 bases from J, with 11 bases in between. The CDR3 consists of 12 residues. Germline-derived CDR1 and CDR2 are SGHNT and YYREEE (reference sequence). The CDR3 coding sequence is TGTGCCAGCAGCTTGGACAGGGAGGGGGCTTTCTTT. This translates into CASSLDREGAFF.

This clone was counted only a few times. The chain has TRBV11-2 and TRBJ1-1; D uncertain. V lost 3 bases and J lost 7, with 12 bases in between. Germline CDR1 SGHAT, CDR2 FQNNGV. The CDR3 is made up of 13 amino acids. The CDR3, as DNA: TGTGCCAGCAGCTTGAACAGTTTTAATGAAGCTTTCTTT. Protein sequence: CASSLNSFNEAFF.

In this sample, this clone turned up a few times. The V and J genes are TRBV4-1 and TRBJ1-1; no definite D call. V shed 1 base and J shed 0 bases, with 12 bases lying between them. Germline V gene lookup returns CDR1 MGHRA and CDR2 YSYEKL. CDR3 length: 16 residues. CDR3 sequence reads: CASSQGSVRLNTEAFF. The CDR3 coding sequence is TGCGCCAGCAGCCAAGGGTCGGTGCGGCTGAACACTGAAGCTTTCTTT.

In DNA form, the CDR3 reads TGTGCCACCCAGCGACAGGGGTGGAATCAGCCCCAGCATTTT. Protein product: CATQRQGWNQPQHF. The V call is TRBV28, the J call TRBJ1-5, with 8 bases that match TRBD1. V was pared by 10 bases and J by 4 bases, with 9 bases of the junction left unmatched. There are 14 residues in the CDR3. Looked up from germline, CDR1 is MDHEN and CDR2 is SYDVKM.

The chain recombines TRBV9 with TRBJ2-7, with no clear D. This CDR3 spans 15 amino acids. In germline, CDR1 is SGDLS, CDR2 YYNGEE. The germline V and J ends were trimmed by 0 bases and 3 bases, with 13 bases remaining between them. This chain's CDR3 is CASSVGGDKHYEQYF. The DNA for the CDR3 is TGTGCCAGCAGCGTAGGAGGAGACAAGCACTACGAGCAGTACTTC. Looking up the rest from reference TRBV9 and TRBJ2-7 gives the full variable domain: DSGVTQTPKHLITATGQRVTLRCSPRSGDLSVYWYQQSLDQGLQFLIQYYNGEERAKGNILERFSAQQFPDLHSELNLSSLELGDSALYFCASSVGGDKHYEQYFGPGTRLTVT.

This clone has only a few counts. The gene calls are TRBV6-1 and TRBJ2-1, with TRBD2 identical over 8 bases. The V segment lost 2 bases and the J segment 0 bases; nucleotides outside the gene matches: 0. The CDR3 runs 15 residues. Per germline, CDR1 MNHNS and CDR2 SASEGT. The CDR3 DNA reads TGTGCCAGCAGTGAAACTAGCGGCTCCTACAATGAGCAGTTCTTC. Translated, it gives CASSETSGSYNEQFF.

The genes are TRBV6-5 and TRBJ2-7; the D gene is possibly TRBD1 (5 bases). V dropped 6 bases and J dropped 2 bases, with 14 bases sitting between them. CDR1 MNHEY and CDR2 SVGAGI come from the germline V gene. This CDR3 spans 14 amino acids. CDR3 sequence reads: CASRNPQGPYEQYF. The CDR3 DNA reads TGTGCCAGCAGAAACCCCCAGGGTCCCTACGAGCAGTACTTC.